These T cell receptor beta chains were read from a single sample in a study of blood T cell repertoires in COVID-19. Sequencing was performed with immunoSEQ multiplex PCR; in TCRdb, only in-frame clones are kept and a portion is missing. Seen here are a few hundred thousand clones, 85% to 90% observed once, and the top ten hold over 3.5%. Input material: PBMCs or T cells enriched from blood (not recorded which). Every receptor here comes from a woman under 30 with acute COVID-19. Both conserved end residues are trimmed from each CDR3. Fields, in order: V gene, J gene, CDR3 protein.

>TRBV19|TRBJ2-4
ASSIERHIQY
>TRBV5-1|TRBJ2-7
ASSPGEGLVDEQY
>TRBV3-1/TRBV3-2|TRBJ1-1
ASSQDSRPSAEAF
>TRBV6-2/TRBV6-3|TRBJ2-5
ASSPRAPDRDQETQY
>TRBV6-4|TRBJ2-3
ASSDSHGRADTQY
>TRBV28|TRBJ1-5
ASSRAGSTNQPQH
>TRBV30|TRBJ2-5
AWDPGLQETQY
>TRBV4-2|TRBJ2-5
ASSQDLGGGETQY
>TRBV7-9|TRBJ1-2
ASTHGGDELGYGYT
>TRBV9|TRBJ2-1
ASSYPAGGPGVVNNEQF
>TRBV5-1|TRBJ2-7
ASSLQTSGYEQY
>TRBV19|TRBJ1-5
ASSTPGVPLNQPQH
>TRBV7-9|TRBJ1-1
ASSTRTAEAF